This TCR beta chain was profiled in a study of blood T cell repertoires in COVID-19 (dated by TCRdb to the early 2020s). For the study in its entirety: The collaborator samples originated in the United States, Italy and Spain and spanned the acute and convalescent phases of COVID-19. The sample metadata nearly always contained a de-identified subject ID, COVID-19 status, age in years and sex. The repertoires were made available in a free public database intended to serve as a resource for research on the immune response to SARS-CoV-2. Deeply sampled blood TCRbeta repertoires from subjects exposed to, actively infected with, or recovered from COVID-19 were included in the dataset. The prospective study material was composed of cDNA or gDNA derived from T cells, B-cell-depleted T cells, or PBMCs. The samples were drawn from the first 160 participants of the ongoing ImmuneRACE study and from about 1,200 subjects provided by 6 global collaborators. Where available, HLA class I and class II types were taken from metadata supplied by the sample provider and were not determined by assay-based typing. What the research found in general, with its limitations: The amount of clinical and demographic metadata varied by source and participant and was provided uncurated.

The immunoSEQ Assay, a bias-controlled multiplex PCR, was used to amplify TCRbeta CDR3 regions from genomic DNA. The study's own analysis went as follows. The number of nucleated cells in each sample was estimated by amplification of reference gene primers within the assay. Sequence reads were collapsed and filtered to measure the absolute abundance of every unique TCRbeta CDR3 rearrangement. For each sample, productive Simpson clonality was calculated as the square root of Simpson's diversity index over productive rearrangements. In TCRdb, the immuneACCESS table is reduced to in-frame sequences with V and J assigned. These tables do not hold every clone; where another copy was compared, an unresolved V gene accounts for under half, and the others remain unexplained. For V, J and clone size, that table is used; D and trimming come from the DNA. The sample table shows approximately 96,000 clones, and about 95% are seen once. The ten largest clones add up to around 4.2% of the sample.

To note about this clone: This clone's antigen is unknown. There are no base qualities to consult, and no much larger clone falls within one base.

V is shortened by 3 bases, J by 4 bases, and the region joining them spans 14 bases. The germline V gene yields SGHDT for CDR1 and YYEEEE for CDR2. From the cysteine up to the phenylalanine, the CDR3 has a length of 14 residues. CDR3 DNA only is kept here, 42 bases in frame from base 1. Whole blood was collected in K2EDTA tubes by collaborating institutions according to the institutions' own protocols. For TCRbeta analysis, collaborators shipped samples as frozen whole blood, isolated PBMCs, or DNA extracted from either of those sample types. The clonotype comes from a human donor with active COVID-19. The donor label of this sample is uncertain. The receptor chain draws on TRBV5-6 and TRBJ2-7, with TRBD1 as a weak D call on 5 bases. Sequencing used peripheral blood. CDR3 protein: CASSSTGKVYEQYF. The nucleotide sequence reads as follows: TGTGCCAGCAGCTCTACAGGAAAGGTTTACGAGCAGTACTTC.